This T cell receptor (beta chain) was documented in a study of cytomegalovirus exposure and HLA in healthy donors. The assay was immunoSEQ multiplex PCR, and TCRdb's table has in-frame clones only and misses some. This sample has about 180,000 clones, with around 87% found just once. Whole-study results and caveats: The finding came from a later analysis; first-cohort TCR clusters tended to co-occur in the 95 to 150 validation repertoires. A list of 150 to 200 TCR beta chains associated with cytomegalovirus was given.

A few counts support this clone. Its matching antigen is unknown. These donors were members of the roughly 120-subject validation cohort, a group separate from the approximately 700-subject first cohort. In germline, CDR1 is SGHKS, CDR2 YYEKEE (reference sequence). This CDR3 region has 13 residues. The trim removed 2 bases at V and 2 bases at J, leaving 1 base unmatched. The source of this sequence is a woman in her twenties or thirties in good health and CMV-seronegative. The sequenced material came from PBMCs. The chain uses TRBV5-5 and TRBJ2-7, with 7 bases matching TRBD1. In DNA form, the CDR3 reads TGTGCCAGCAGCTTTGGACAGGCCTACGAGCAGTACTTC. Translation gives CASSFGQAYEQYF.